What follows are 22 T cell receptor beta chains derived from one specimen sequenced in a study of CD8 T cells in Susac syndrome. Reverse transcription used about 0.45 to 1 ug RNA and random hexamers. TCRdb ran MiXCR on the immunoSEQ multiplex PCR reads and lists one entry per CDR3 protein. The sample records 70,000 to 100,000 distinct CDR3 sequences, approximately 96% being singletons. Input material: CD8+ T cells from PBMCs. These receptors all come from a human donor with Susac syndrome.

The chain joins TRBV4-3 to TRBJ1-5; no clear D. Per germline, CDR1 LGHNA and CDR2 YSLEER. This CDR3 has 16 residues. Trimming shortened V by 0 bases and J by 0 bases, and 9 bases separated the two germline ends. The CDR3 coding sequence is TGCGCCAGCAGCCAAGATCCCGGGCCTAGCAATCAGCCCCAGCATTTT. It codes for CASSQDPGPSNQPQHF.

V is TRBV20-1 and J is TRBJ2-5; TRBD2 matches at 11 bases. Germline V CDR1 and CDR2: DFQATT, SNEGSKA (reference sequence). V shed 0 bases, J shed 5 bases, and the junction held 14 bases outside the gene matches. This CDR3 is built from 18 residues. The CDR3 region has the DNA TGCAGTGCTAGAGATCGGGGGGTAGCGGGGGGGCCGACGGAGACCCAGTACTTC. This gives the protein CSARDRGVAGGPTETQYF.

V usage is TRBV4-2 and J usage is TRBJ2-7; TRBD2 aligns across 8 bases. This CDR3 region has 12 residues. Germline-derived CDR1 and CDR2 are LGHNA and YNFKEQ. J gave up 11 bases and V 0 bases, and 3 bases lay outside the gene matches. The CDR3 here is CASSQDLGREYF. The CDR3 DNA reads TGTGCCAGCAGCCAAGATCTCGGGAGGGAGTACTTC.

The V gene is TRBV12-3 or TRBV12-4, the J gene TRBJ2-6, with TRBD1 matching over 7 bases. Trimming cost V 3 bases and J 2 bases; bases outside gene matches: 4. The CDR3 runs 16 residues. In DNA, the CDR3 is TGTGCCAGCAGTTTGCTACAGGGGACTGGGGCCAACGTCCTGACTTTC. It yields the protein CASSLLQGTGANVLTF.

V is TRBV7-2 and J is TRBJ1-1, with D uncertain. With 4 bases removed from V and 3 bases from J, the gap between germline ends came to 9 bases. The germline gives CDR1 SGHTA, CDR2 FQGNSA. This CDR3 has 13 amino acids. The DNA of the CDR3 is TGTGCCAGCAGCTACCAGGTGTACACTGAAGCTTTCTTT. Residues: CASSYQVYTEAFF.

This chain uses TRBV11-2 with TRBJ2-3, with TRBD1 identical over 8 bases. The V segment lost 5 bases and the J segment 4 bases; nucleotides outside the gene matches: 11. The CDR3 sequence is 16 residues long. The germline V gene has CDR1 SGHAT and CDR2 FQNNGV. CDR3 region: CASSAYQGAMADTQYF. CDR3 DNA sequence: TGTGCCAGCAGCGCTTACCAGGGGGCAATGGCAGATACGCAGTATTTT.

This sequence joins TRBV20-1 and TRBJ2-7; 7 bases are a match to TRBD2. The length of the CDR3 is 17 residues. From germline, CDR1 is DFQATT and CDR2 SNEGSKA (reference sequence). The V gene end was trimmed by 6 bases and the J gene end by 3 bases; junction bases not matched to a gene: 20. In DNA, the CDR3 is TGCAGTGCCCGGAAAGGGAGGAAGCGGGGCGGATTCTACGAGCAGTACTTC. This codes for CSARKGRKRGGFYEQYF.

This clonotype appeared once. The rearrangement joins TRBV7-6 to TRBJ2-1; no clear D. CDR3 length equals 14 residues. Between the trimmed V and J ends, which lost 1 base and 6 bases, there was a span of 10 bases. Germline CDR1 and CDR2: SGHVS and FNYEAQ. CDR3 sequence reads: CASSLGPKGNEQFF. The CDR3 DNA reads TGTGCCAGCAGCTTAGGCCCGAAAGGCAATGAGCAGTTCTTC.

The chain is built from TRBV20-1 and TRBJ2-7, with 7 bases matching TRBD1. The CDR3 extends over 14 amino acids. Unmatched junction bases numbered 10, after V lost 6 bases and J lost 2 bases. Germline V gives CDR1 DFQATT, CDR2 SNEGSKA (reference sequence). Here the CDR3 DNA reads TGCAGTGCGAGCCCCGGGACAGCAACCTACGAGCAGTACTTC. Translating gives CSASPGTATYEQYF.

This rearrangement joins TRBV28 to TRBJ1-5; D is unresolved. CDR1 and CDR2 from the germline V gene are MDHEN and SYDVKM. V lost 6 bases and J 11 bases, leaving 17 bases between the germline ends. The CDR3 sequence is 13 residues long. The CDR3 sequence is CASSHIRSRSQHF. CDR3 DNA: TGTGCCAGCAGCCATATCCGCTCGCGATCCCAGCATTTT.

V and J are TRBV30 and TRBJ1-1, with TRBD1 as a possible D gene (5 bases). CDR1 GTSNPN and CDR2 SVGIG come from the germline V gene (reference sequence). The CDR3 sequence is 13 residues long. V gave up 1 base and J gave up 4 bases, with 10 bases separating them. CDR3 DNA: TGTGCCTGGAGTGGAGGGACTCTCACTGAAGCTTTCTTT. The encoded protein is CAWSGGTLTEAFF.

The chain links TRBV24-1 to TRBJ2-1; D not resolved. The V and J ends lost 5 bases and 7 bases respectively, with 2 bases between them. The length of the CDR3 is 10 residues. The germline gives CDR1 KGHDR, CDR2 SFDVKD. This CDR3 reads CATSVNEQFF. CDR3 coding DNA: TGTGCCACCAGTGTGAATGAGCAGTTCTTC.

The chain couples TRBV20-1 to TRBJ2-7; 12 positions agree with TRBD2. The ends lost 0 bases at V and 4 bases at J; junction bases unmatched: 10. Germline lookup yields CDR1 DFQATT and CDR2 SNEGSKA (reference sequence). This CDR3 contains 17 residues. As DNA, the CDR3 is TGCAGTGCTAGAGATAATTTTGGACTAGCGGGATTTTACGAGCAGTACTTC. Its translation: CSARDNFGLAGFYEQYF.

This chain links TRBV6-6 with TRBJ1-5, with TRBD1 matching 7 bases. V lost 8 bases, J lost 3 bases, and 4 bases stayed unmatched. Per germline, CDR1 MNHNY and CDR2 SVGAGI (reference sequence). CDR3 size: 13 residues. This chain's CDR3 is CASWTGLNQPQHF. In nucleotides, the CDR3 is TGTGCCAGCTGGACAGGCCTCAATCAGCCCCAGCATTTT.

The chain recombines TRBV28 with TRBJ2-7, with D hard to call. The CDR3 length is 10 residues. Germline assignment: CDR1 MDHEN and CDR2 SYDVKM. Trimming stripped 5 bases from V and 2 bases from J, with 1 base between. CDR3 loop: CASSAYEQYF. Here the CDR3 DNA reads TGTGCCAGCAGTGCCTACGAGCAGTACTTC.

The chain couples TRBV11-2 to TRBJ1-2; D not certain. With 1 base removed from V and 8 bases from J, the gap between germline ends came to 14 bases. The CDR3 has 14 amino acids. Looked up from germline, CDR1 is SGHAT and CDR2 is FQNNGV. CDR3 protein: CASSLGTARTGYTF. The CDR3, as DNA: TGTGCCAGCAGCTTAGGAACAGCCCGAACAGGCTACACCTTC.

This sequence joins TRBV7-2 and TRBJ2-3; no clear D gene. The CDR3 is made up of 14 amino acids. Trimming removed 1 base at V and 0 bases at J, with 5 bases between. CDR1 and CDR2 from the germline V gene are SGHTA and FQGNSA. CDR3 amino acids: CASSLESSTDTQYF. CDR3 nucleotides: TGTGCCAGCAGCTTAGAATCCAGCACAGATACGCAGTATTTT.

The genes are TRBV4-1 and TRBJ2-5, with 8 bases lining up with TRBD2. The CDR3 runs 17 residues. The germline V gene encodes CDR1 MGHRA and CDR2 YSYEKL. V was clipped by 0 bases and J by 5 bases; unmatched bases: 11. CDR3 in DNA: TGCGCCAGCAGCCAAGATCCAAGCGGGGGCGTCCGGGAGACCCAGTACTTC. The encoded protein is CASSQDPSGGVRETQYF.

The chain carries TRBV7-8 and TRBJ1-6; D remains unclear. CDR1 and CDR2 (germline): SGHVS, FQNEAQ. The CDR3 totals 15 residues. V lost 4 bases, J lost 10 bases, and 17 bases lay in between. The CDR3 loop is CASSSDSSGSSPLHF. In nucleotides, the CDR3 is TGTGCCAGCAGCTCAGACTCCTCCGGGAGCTCACCCCTCCACTTT.

V usage is TRBV29-1 and J usage is TRBJ1-2, with D possibly TRBD1 on 6 matching bases. CDR1 is SQVTM and CDR2 is ANQGSEA in the germline V gene. The CDR3 is 15 amino acids. V was cut by 0 bases and J by 1 base, with 12 bases left in between. This CDR3 reads CSVEDRDTFNYGYTF. The CDR3 coding sequence is TGCAGCGTTGAAGATCGGGACACCTTTAACTATGGCTACACCTTC.

The chain couples TRBV18 to TRBJ1-5; D ambiguous. Looked up from germline, CDR1 is KGHSH and CDR2 is LQKENI. V was pared by 6 bases and J by 7 bases, with 13 bases between. This CDR3 has 13 amino acids. The CDR3 region is CASSPTDGQPQHF. Here the CDR3 DNA reads TGTGCCAGCTCCCCTACGGACGGCCAGCCCCAGCATTTT.

This clonotype has a handful of counts. This chain uses TRBV7-9 with TRBJ1-1; D uncertain. Germline V lookup: CDR1 SEHNR, CDR2 FQNEAQ (reference sequence). V was trimmed by 5 bases and J by 4 bases, leaving 14 bases between them. The CDR3 extends over 14 amino acids. The CDR3 loop is CASSTHDKGTEAFF. The CDR3 DNA sequence: TGTGCCAGCAGCACCCATGACAAGGGCACTGAAGCTTTCTTT.